The entry below gives a single T cell receptor beta chain sequence along with its context. Seattle-derived patients entered the study during active infection and were followed longitudinally. Generated by immunoSEQ multiplex PCR, the TCRdb table keeps only in-frame clones and is missing some. The profile shows 330,000 or so clones, roughly nine tenths of them singletons. The V and J ends lost 0 bases and 8 bases, in that order; junction bases with no gene match: 5. The V gene's germline CDR1 is SGDLS and CDR2 YYNGEE. This CDR3 comprises 14 residues. This sample was included in a study of blood T cell repertoires in COVID-19. For the study at large: PBMCs, B-cell-depleted T cells, or T cells provided the cDNA or gDNA that made up the material.

This chain joins TRBV9 and TRBJ2-1, with 7 bases that match TRBD1. Sample: peripheral blood. The sequence derives from a woman in her sixties or seventies with COVID-19, enrolled during active disease. CDR3: CASSVEQGRDEQFF. Written as DNA, the CDR3 is TGTGCCAGCAGCGTAGAACAGGGGCGCGATGAGCAGTTCTTC.